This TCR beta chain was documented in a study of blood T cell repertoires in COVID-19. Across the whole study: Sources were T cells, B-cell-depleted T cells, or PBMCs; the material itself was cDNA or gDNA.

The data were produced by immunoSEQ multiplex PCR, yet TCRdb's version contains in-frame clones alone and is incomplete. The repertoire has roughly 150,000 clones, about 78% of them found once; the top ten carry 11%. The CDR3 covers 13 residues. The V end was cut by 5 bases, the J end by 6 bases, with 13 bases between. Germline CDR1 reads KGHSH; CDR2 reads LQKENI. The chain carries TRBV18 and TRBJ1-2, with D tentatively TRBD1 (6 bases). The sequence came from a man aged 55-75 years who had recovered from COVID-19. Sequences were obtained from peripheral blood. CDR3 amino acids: CASSSGTRNGYTF. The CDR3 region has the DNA TGTGCCAGCTCAAGCGGGACACGTAATGGCTACACCTTC.